The T cell receptor beta chain described here comes from a study of blood T cells in healthy people across ages. Study-level background: About one barcoded beta molecule per two T cells was captured by template switching.

Together with a sample-barcoded 5' primer, a J-beta primer mix was included in a second PCR lasting about 7 to 11 cycles. From the 5' RACE reads, TCRdb called clonotypes with MiXCR, one entry per CDR3 protein. The sample has around 1,000,000 distinct CDR3 sequences, under 30% seen once. CDR1 is DFQATT, CDR2 SNEGSKA, per germline (reference sequence). Trimming stripped 7 bases from V and 2 bases from J, with 7 bases between. This CDR3 is built from 11 residues. The extraction recovered at least 6 micrograms of total RNA per sample. The sample was also reused in another study, on T cells of mothers and their children. That source reports: Unrelated mother-child pairs always had slightly, but never significantly, lower normalized overlap than related pairs.

The sequence was collected from a girl aged 2 to 10 in good health. The J gene is TRBJ2-3, the V gene TRBV20-1, with D unresolved. The sample comprised blood. The CDR3 sequence is CSGLSTDTQYF. The DNA of the CDR3 is TGCAGTGGACTCTCCACAGATACGCAGTATTTT.